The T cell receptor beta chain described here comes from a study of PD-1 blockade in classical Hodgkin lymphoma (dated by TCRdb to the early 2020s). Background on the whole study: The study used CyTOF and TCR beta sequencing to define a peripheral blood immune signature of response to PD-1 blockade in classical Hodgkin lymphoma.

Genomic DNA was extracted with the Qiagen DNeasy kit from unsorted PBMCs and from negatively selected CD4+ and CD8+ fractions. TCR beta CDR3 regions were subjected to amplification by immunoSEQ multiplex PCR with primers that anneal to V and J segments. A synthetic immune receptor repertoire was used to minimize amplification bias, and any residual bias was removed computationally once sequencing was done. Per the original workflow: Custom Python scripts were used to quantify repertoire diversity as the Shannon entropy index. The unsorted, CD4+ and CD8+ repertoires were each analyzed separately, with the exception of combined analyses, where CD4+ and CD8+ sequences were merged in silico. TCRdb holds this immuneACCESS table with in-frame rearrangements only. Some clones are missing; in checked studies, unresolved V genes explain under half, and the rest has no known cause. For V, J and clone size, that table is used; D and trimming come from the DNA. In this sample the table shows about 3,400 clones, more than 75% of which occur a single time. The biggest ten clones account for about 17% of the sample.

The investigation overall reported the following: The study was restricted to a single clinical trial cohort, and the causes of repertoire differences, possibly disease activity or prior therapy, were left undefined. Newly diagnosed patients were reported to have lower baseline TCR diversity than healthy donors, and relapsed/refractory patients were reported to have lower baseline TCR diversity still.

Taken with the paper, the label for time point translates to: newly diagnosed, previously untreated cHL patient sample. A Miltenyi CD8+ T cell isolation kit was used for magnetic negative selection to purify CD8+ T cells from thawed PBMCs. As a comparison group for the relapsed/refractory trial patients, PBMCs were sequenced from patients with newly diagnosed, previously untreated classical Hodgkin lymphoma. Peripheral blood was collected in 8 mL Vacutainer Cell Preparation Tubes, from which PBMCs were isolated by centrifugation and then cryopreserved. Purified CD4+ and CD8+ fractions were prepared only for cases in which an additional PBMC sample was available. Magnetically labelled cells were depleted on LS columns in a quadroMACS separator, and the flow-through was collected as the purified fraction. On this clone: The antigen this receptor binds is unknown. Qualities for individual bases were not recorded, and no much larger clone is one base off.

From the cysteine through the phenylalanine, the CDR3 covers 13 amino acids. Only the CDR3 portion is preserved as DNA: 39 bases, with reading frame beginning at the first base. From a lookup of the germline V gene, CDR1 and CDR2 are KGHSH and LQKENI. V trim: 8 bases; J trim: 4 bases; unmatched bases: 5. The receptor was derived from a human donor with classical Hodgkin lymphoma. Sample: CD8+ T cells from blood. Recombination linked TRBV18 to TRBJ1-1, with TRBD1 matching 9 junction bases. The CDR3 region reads CASTQGAATEAFF. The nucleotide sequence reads TGTGCCAGCACACAGGGGGCGGCCACTGAAGCTTTCTTT. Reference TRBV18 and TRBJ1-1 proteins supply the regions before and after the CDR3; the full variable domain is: NAGVMQNPRHLVRRRGQEARLRCSPMKGHSHVYWYRQLPEEGLKFMVYLQKENIIDESGMPKERFSAEFPKEGPSILRIQQVVRGDSAAYFCASTQGAATEAFFGQGTRLTVV.